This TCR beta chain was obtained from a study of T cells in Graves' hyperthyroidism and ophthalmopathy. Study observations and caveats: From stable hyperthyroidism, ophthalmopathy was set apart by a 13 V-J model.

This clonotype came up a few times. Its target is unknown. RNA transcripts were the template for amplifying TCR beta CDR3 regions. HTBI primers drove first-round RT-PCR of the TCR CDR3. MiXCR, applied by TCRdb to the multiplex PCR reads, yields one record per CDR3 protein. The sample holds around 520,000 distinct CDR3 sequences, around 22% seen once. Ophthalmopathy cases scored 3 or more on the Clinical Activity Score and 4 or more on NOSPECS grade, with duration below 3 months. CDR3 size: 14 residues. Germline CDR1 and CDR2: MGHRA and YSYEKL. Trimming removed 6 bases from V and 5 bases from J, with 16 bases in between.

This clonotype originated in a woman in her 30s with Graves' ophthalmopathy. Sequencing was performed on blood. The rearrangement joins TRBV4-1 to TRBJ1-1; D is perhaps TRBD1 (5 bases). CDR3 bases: TGCGCCAGCAGGTCCGGGACGCTGGGGACTGAAGCTTTCTTT. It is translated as CASRSGTLGTEAFF.